This T cell receptor (beta chain) was profiled in a study of blood T cell repertoires in COVID-19. Study overall: Some COVID-19 samples were acute and others convalescent; all came from the United States, Italy and Spain. T cells, B-cell-depleted T cells, or PBMCs provided the cDNA or gDNA that served as material.

This CDR3 spans 16 amino acids. The sample holds a few counts of this clone. Original processing notes: Counts of nucleated cells, estimated from reference gene primer amplification, were obtained. Here immunoSEQ multiplex PCR was the method, and the copy in TCRdb shows in-frame clones only, minus some. The V and J calls and the clone size are those of that table, but D and trimming were determined from the DNA. Among nearly 350,000 clones listed, approximately 82% were seen once. Sequenced sample: peripheral blood. V is TRBV21-1 and J is TRBJ1-5; the table assigns TRBD1, which was not confirmed against the DNA. TRBV21-1 constitutes a pseudogene. The sequence was obtained from a young man with active or convalescent COVID-19. Written as DNA, the CDR3 is TGTGCCCCCCCGGAAGGGGATGATTTTTGGAATCAGCCCCAGCATTTT. As protein: CAPPEGDDFWNQPQHF.